A selection of T cell receptor beta chains follows, all from one sample in a study of identical twins. TCRdb independently ran MiXCR on the 5' RACE reads; one entry per CDR3 protein. The sample consists of 400,000 to 550,000 distinct CDR3 sequences, about 20% of them appearing once. These data also formed part of another study, on T cells expressing NK-cell markers.

The specimen sequenced was CD4+ T cells sorted from blood. These receptors all come from a woman under 30 in good health. CDR3s include the opening cysteine and the closing phenylalanine or tryptophan. A D gene is named only where the DNA matches it firmly. Size values are once, few and many counts, or a class for expanded clones, and some rows have none.

CDR3nt: TGTGCCAGCAGCCAAGATGTAAGCTCCAATCAGCCCCAGCATTTT; CDR3aa: CASSQDVSSNQPQHF; abundance: .; j_gene: TRBJ1-5; v_gene: TRBV4-2; d_gene: .; len: 15
CDR3nt: TGTGCCAGCAGTTACAGCCGAGATAACTATGGCTACACCTTC; CDR3aa: CASSYSRDNYGYTF; abundance: few; j_gene: TRBJ1-2; v_gene: TRBV6-5; d_gene: .; len: 14
CDR3nt: TGCGCCAGCATAAGAATGTCCTACAATGAGCAGTTCTTC; CDR3aa: CASIRMSYNEQFF; abundance: few; j_gene: TRBJ2-1; v_gene: TRBV10-1; d_gene: .; len: 13
CDR3nt: TGCAGTGCTACCAGGACGGCCGGGAATACTGAAGCTTTCTTT; CDR3aa: CSATRTAGNTEAFF; abundance: .; j_gene: TRBJ1-1; v_gene: TRBV20-1; d_gene: .; len: 14
CDR3nt: TGCGCCAGCAGCGCCCAGGGGGCTCATCTAGGTGAGACCCAGTACTTC; CDR3aa: CASSAQGAHLGETQYF; abundance: few; j_gene: TRBJ2-5; v_gene: TRBV5-1; d_gene: TRBD1; len: 16
CDR3nt: TGTGCCAGCTCACCACCTTTTAGCGGAACCTACAATGAGCAGTTCTTC; CDR3aa: CASSPPFSGTYNEQFF; abundance: .; j_gene: TRBJ2-1; v_gene: TRBV18; d_gene: .; len: 16
CDR3nt: TGCGCCAGCAGCGGATTACTAGCGGGAGGAAGAGATACGCAGTATTTT; CDR3aa: CASSGLLAGGRDTQYF; abundance: few; j_gene: TRBJ2-3; v_gene: TRBV5-1; d_gene: TRBD2; len: 16
CDR3nt: TGTGCCAGCACGAGGGGGTTCGAGACCCAGTACTTC; CDR3aa: CASTRGFETQYF; abundance: few; j_gene: TRBJ2-5; v_gene: TRBV2; d_gene: .; len: 12
CDR3nt: TGTGCCAGCAGCTCCCACCTTCGTATCTCCTACAATGAGCAGTTCTTC; CDR3aa: CASSSHLRISYNEQFF; abundance: .; j_gene: TRBJ2-1; v_gene: TRBV6-1; d_gene: .; len: 16
CDR3nt: TGTGCCAGCAGCATTAGTTGGGTAGCGGGAGGGCCTGAGCAGTTCTTC; CDR3aa: CASSISWVAGGPEQFF; abundance: few; j_gene: TRBJ2-1; v_gene: TRBV21-1; d_gene: .; len: 16